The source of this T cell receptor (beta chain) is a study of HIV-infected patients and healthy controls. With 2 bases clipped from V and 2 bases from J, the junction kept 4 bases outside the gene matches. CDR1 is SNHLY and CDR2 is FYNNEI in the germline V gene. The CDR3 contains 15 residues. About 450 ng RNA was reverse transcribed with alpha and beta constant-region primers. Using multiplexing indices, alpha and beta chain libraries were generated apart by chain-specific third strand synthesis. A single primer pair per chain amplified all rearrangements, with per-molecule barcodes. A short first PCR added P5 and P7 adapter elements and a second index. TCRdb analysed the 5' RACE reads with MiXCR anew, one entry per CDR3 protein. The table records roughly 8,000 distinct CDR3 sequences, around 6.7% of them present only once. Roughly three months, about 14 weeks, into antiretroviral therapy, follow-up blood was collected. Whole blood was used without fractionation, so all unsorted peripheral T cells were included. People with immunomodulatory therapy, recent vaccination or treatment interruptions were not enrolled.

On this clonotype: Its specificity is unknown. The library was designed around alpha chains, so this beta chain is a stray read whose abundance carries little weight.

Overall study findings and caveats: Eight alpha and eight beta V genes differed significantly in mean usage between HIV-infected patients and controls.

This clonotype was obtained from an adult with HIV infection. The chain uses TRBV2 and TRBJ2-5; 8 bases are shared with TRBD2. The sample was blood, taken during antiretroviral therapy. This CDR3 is CASSERSGGQETQYF. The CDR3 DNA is TGTGCCAGCAGTGAACGGAGCGGGGGACAAGAGACCCAGTACTTC.